The clone carrying this T cell receptor (beta chain) came up a few times. What it recognizes is unknown. This record comes from a study of cytomegalovirus exposure and HLA in healthy donors. Study background: Approximately 190 million T cells yielded 117 million unique TCR beta sequences, as an earlier analysis found. Study outcomes and limitations: A reported reduction in N-insertions relative to the roughly 670-donor mean was seen in an Asian-associated ancestry cluster in a later analysis. DRB1 had the most TCR associations and HLA-C the fewest, a later analysis found, with rates varying by HLA locus.

This PCR relied on a set of 60 Vbeta primers and 13 Jbeta primers. Repertoires were generated with immunoSEQ multiplex PCR, while TCRdb's copy carries only in-frame clones and drops some. The top ten clones hold more than 1.5% of a sample with around 130,000 clones, approximately 85% of them seen once. The CDR3 is 14 residues long. Per the germline V gene, CDR1 is LGHNA and CDR2 is YNFKEQ. The V segment lost 2 bases and the J segment 10 bases; nucleotides outside the gene matches: 7. The gene calls are TRBV4-2 and TRBJ1-4; 7 nucleotides align to TRBD1. Sequencing was carried out using PBMCs. The TCR originated in a boy younger than 18 in good health and CMV-seronegative. For the CDR3, the DNA is TGTGCCAGCAGCCAAATAGGCCGGGACAGAAAACTGTTTTTT. It codes for CASSQIGRDRKLFF.